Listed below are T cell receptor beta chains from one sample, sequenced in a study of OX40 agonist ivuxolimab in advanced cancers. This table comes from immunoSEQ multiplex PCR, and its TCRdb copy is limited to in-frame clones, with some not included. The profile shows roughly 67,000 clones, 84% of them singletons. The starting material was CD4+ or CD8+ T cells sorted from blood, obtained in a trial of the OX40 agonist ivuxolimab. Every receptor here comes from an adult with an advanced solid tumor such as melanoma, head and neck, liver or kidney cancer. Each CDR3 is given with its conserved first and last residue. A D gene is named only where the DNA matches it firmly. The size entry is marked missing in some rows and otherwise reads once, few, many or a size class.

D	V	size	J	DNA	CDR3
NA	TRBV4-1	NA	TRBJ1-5	TGCGCCAGCAGCCTCTCACCGACTGAGTATAGCAATCAGCCCCAGCATTTT	CASSLSPTEYSNQPQHF
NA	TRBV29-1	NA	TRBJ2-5	TGCAGCGTTGAAGATCTTAACAAAGCATGGACCGAGACCCAGTACTTC	CSVEDLNKAWTETQYF
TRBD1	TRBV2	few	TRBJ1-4	TGTGCCAGCAGCACGGGGGACAGAACTAATGAAAAACTGTTTTTT	CASSTGDRTNEKLFF
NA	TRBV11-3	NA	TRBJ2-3	TGTGCCAGCAGCTTAGCGGGAGTCACGAATACGCAGTATTTT	CASSLAGVTNTQYF
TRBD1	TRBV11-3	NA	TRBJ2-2	TGTGCCAGCAGAAAAGGGACAGGTAGCGGGGAGCTGTTTTTT	CASRKGTGSGELFF
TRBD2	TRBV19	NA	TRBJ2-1	TGTGCCAGTAGTATAGGCGGGAGGAATCGAGAGCAGTTCTTC	CASSIGGRNREQFF
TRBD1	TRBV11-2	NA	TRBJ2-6	TGTGCCAGCAGGATACCGGGACAGGGACGCTCTGGGGCCAACGTCCTGACTTTC	CASRIPGQGRSGANVLTF
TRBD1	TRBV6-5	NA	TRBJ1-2	TGTGCCAGTGGACAGGGGGGCTATGGCTACACCTTC	CASGQGGYGYTF
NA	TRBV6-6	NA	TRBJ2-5	TGTGCCAGCAGTTATCAGACAGCCTCAGAGACGGACTTC	CASSYQTASETDF
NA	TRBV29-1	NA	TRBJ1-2	TGCAGCGTTGTAGTCATTACAGGTGGCTACACCTTC	CSVVVITGGYTF
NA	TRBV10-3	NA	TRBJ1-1	TGTGCCATCAGTGATGGCAGGATGAACACTGAAGCTTTCTTT	CAISDGRMNTEAFF
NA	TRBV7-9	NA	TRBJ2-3	TGTGCCAGCACCGGTGATACGCAGTATTTT	CASTGDTQYF
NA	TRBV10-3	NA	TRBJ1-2	TGTGCCATCAGTGAGCGTGGGACTCTCTCTACTACCAGTGGCTACACCTTC	CAISERGTLSTTSGYTF
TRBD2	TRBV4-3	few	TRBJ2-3	TGCGCCAGCAGCCCGGGACTAGCGGGAGTAGCGCAGTATTTT	CASSPGLAGVAQYF
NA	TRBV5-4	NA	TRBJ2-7	TGTGCCAGCAGCCTCGGGGAAGGGAGAACCTACGAGCAGTACTTC	CASSLGEGRTYEQYF
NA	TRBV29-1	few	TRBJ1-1	TGCAGCGTTGTGGTGAACACTGAAGCTTTCTTT	CSVVVNTEAFF